This TCR beta chain appears in the sequencing data of a study of CD8 T cells in Susac syndrome. Reverse transcription of roughly 0.5 to 1 ug RNA was carried out with random hexamers. TCRdb passed the immunoSEQ multiplex PCR reads through MiXCR, listing each CDR3 protein once. Altogether roughly 250,000 distinct CDR3 sequences are present, around 96% being singletons, with the ten largest covering approximately 0.1%. The patients with Susac syndrome were individuals who fulfilled the recently defined diagnostic criteria for disease that was either definite or probable. This receptor was identified in a human donor with Susac syndrome. Sequencing input: CD4+ T cells from PBMCs.

The DNA of the CDR3 is TGTGCCAGCAGCGTCTTAGACAGGAGTGAAGCTTTCTTT. This sequence encodes CASSVLDRSEAFF. The chain combines TRBV9 with TRBJ1-1, with D possibly TRBD1 on 6 matching bases. CDR3 length equals 13 residues. V was shortened by 2 bases and J by 7 bases, with 12 bases between the two germline ends. CDR1 is SGDLS, CDR2 YYNGEE, per germline.